The 17 T cell receptor beta chains below all came from one sample that was sequenced in a study of regulatory T cells in long-lasting Graves disease (dated by TCRdb to the early 2020s). Per the publication, the time point label means: newly diagnosed GD, antithyroid drugs for less than 3 months. RNA was extracted from PBMCs in TRIzol for both TCR sequencing and RNA sequencing. The library was built by means of multiplex PCR. The sequencer was an Illumina HiSeq 4000. iRepertoire HTBI primers and Arm-PCR amplification of CDR3 regions were used to construct TCR beta libraries. TCRdb reworked the public reads: Q25 trimming with fastp, MiXCR clone assembly, productive beta chains retained. Records with the same CDR3 protein are collapsed into one entry carrying the most frequent genes and DNA. In this sample the table shows hundreds of thousands of distinct CDR3 sequences, around 17% of which occur a single time. Around 19% of the sample comes from the top ten.

The sample was also linked to a second study, of T cells in Graves' hyperthyroidism and ophthalmopathy.

The sequencing here drew on peripheral blood mononuclear cells (PBMCs), taken at new diagnosis, from a patient treated with antithyroid drugs. These receptors all stem from a woman aged 30 to 39 with Graves disease. Donor details come from another sample of the same person, matched by shared clones.

The chain has TRBV19 and TRBJ1-2; unclear D gene. This CDR3 has 14 amino acids. Trimming stripped 5 bases from V and 4 bases from J, with 14 bases between. Germline assignment: CDR1 LNHDA and CDR2 SQIVND (reference sequence). Here the CDR3 DNA reads TGTGCCAGTAGTGTCTTTCAACAGAGCTATGGCTACACCTTC. This codes for CASSVFQQSYGYTF.

This clonotype was counted at least ten times. The chain has TRBV18 and TRBJ2-1, with D tentatively TRBD1 or TRBD2 (6 bases each). Trimming shortened V by 8 bases and J by 0 bases, and 14 bases separated the two germline ends. The germline CDR1 and CDR2 sequences are KGHSH and LQKENI. The CDR3 runs to 15 residues. The CDR3 sequence is CASSPGGGSYNEQFF. CDR3 sequence (DNA): TGTGCCAGCAGTCCCGGAGGGGGCTCCTACAATGAGCAGTTCTTC.

The rearrangement uses TRBV3-1 and TRBJ1-6, with 9 positions matching TRBD1. The CDR3 loop spans 14 amino acids. Per germline, CDR1 LGHDT and CDR2 YNNKEL (reference sequence). J lost 10 bases, V lost 3 bases, and 4 bases had no gene match. The CDR3 loop is CASSQRDRDSPLHF. The CDR3 DNA sequence: TGTGCCAGCAGCCAGCGGGACAGGGACTCACCCCTCCACTTT.

CDR3 region: CATSRDTGLAGLYEQYF. CDR3 DNA: TGTGCCACCAGCAGAGATACAGGGCTAGCGGGCCTCTACGAGCAGTACTTC. The J gene is TRBJ2-7, the V gene TRBV15, with 8 bases fitting TRBD2. This CDR3 is 17 amino acids long. Looked up from germline, CDR1 is LNHNV and CDR2 is YYDKDF (reference sequence). The V segment lost 0 bases and the J segment 3 bases; nucleotides outside the gene matches: 10.

This clonotype was counted many times. J is TRBJ2-7 and V is TRBV28; no definite D call. This CDR3 contains 13 residues. From germline, CDR1 is MDHEN and CDR2 SYDVKM. This CDR3 is CGTARTVLYEQYF. The DNA of the CDR3 is TGTGGCACAGCAAGAACTGTACTTTACGAGCAGTACTTC.

The V and J genes are TRBV18 and TRBJ1-2; 7 nucleotides line up with TRBD1. The germline CDR1 and CDR2 sequences are KGHSH and LQKENI. The trim removed 6 bases at V and 6 bases at J, leaving 7 bases unmatched. The CDR3 is 13 amino acids. The CDR3 bases are TGTGCCAGCTCTTCACAGGGGCGACATGGCTACACCTTC. Translation: CASSSQGRHGYTF.

The chain joins TRBV7-9 to TRBJ2-3; 8 nucleotides line up with TRBD2. J lost 1 base, V lost 4 bases, and 4 bases had no gene match. The CDR3 runs 15 residues. Germline V lookup: CDR1 SEHNR, CDR2 FQNEAQ (reference sequence). The CDR3 region has the DNA TGTGCCAGCAGCTGGGGACTAGGAGGCACAGATACGCAGTATTTT. As protein: CASSWGLGGTDTQYF.

This clonotype has just a few counts. The rearrangement links TRBV6-1 to TRBJ1-5; D gene ambiguous. The CDR3 extends over 14 amino acids. V lost 9 bases and J lost 2, with 14 bases in between. Germline lookup yields CDR1 MNHNS and CDR2 SASEGT. The CDR3 sequence is CASLPPGGNQPQHF. The CDR3 DNA sequence: TGTGCCAGTCTTCCCCCCGGGGGCAATCAGCCCCAGCATTTT.

This clonotype was seen more than once but under ten times. CDR3 sequence: CSVEGSAGAGEKLFF. Here the CDR3 DNA reads TGCAGCGTTGAAGGGTCGGCGGGGGCGGGTGAAAAACTGTTTTTT. The chain employs TRBV29-1 and TRBJ1-4, with a tentative D call TRBD1 (6 bases). V shed 1 base and J shed 7 bases, with 16 bases lying between them. The CDR3 runs 15 residues. Germline-derived CDR1 and CDR2 are SQVTM and ANQGSEA.

This clonotype was seen repeatedly, ten times or more. V is TRBV29-1 and J is TRBJ1-1; D is undetermined. The germline V and J ends were trimmed by 2 bases and 8 bases, with 18 bases remaining between them. The V gene's germline CDR1 is SQVTM and CDR2 ANQGSEA. The CDR3 is 14 residues long. The CDR3 DNA reads as TGCAGCGTTGAAATAGGGCGTGCGAGCCCAGAAGCTTTCTTT. Translating it yields CSVEIGRASPEAFF.

With respect to this clonotype: This sequence may be a read error, since a much larger clone differs from it by one base. V is TRBV28 and J is TRBJ2-5; possibly TRBD1 or TRBD2 for D (6 bases each). The CDR3 length is 16 residues. Germline V lookup: CDR1 MDHEN, CDR2 SYDVKM. The CDR3, as DNA: TGTGCCAGCGGTTTAGGGGGACTCGGAGGGCTGGAGACCCAGTACTTC. Protein: CASGLGGLGGLETQYF.

The chain carries TRBV5-1 and TRBJ1-2; TRBD1 matches 7 bases. J was trimmed by 4 bases and V by 3 bases; bases with no gene match: 9. This CDR3 has 15 residues. Germline V gene data show CDR1 as SGHRS and CDR2 as YFSETQ. CDR3 sequence: CASSSPDRDGYGYTF. The CDR3, as DNA: TGCGCCAGCAGCTCCCCTGACAGGGATGGCTATGGCTACACCTTC.

Ten or more counts support this clonotype. V gene TRBV28 combines with J gene TRBJ1-1; no definite D call. CDR3 length: 11 amino acids. The ends were cut back, 5 bases at V and 10 bases at J, with 11 bases in the middle. Germline V CDR1 and CDR2: MDHEN, SYDVKM. In DNA, the CDR3 is TGTGCCAGCAGTAACGGCCCAGCAGCTTTCTTT. This translates into CASSNGPAAFF.

The V and J genes are TRBV5-1 and TRBJ2-3; 11 positions match TRBD2. TRBJ2-1 explains the end of the DNA better; the J call may be wrong. Germline V gene data show CDR1 as SGHRS and CDR2 as YFSETQ. This CDR3 has 16 amino acids. The CDR3 spells CASSVRTSGSRSEQFF. Here the CDR3 DNA reads TGCGCCAGCAGCGTTCGGACTAGCGGGTCTCGAAGTGAGCAGTTCTTC.

V is TRBV6-5 and J is TRBJ2-1, with 7 bases fitting TRBD2. With V trimmed by 5 bases and J by 8 bases, 21 bases remained unmatched. Per the germline V gene, CDR1 is MNHEY and CDR2 is SVGAGI. This CDR3 spans 18 amino acids. This chain's CDR3 is CASSDFLAVSSGSDEQFF. CDR3 DNA sequence: TGTGCCAGCAGTGACTTCTTGGCTGTGTCTAGCGGATCTGATGAGCAGTTCTTC.

A remark on this clonotype: A far larger clone lies a single base away; this is likely a read error. V gene TRBV6-2 or TRBV6-3 combines with J gene TRBJ2-7; tentatively, D is TRBD1 (5 bases). The germline V and J ends were trimmed by 0 bases and 6 bases, with 12 bases remaining between them. This CDR3 is built from 14 residues. Germline assignment: CDR1 MNHEY and CDR2 SVGEGT. CDR3 protein: CASSYSLGPCEQYF. CDR3 nucleotides: TGTGCCAGCAGTTACTCTCTGGGGCCTTGCGAGCAGTACTTC.

As DNA, the CDR3 is TGTGCCAGCAGCCAAGATTGGAACACCGGGGAGCTGTTTTTT. This encodes CASSQDWNTGELFF. The chain recombines TRBV3-1 with TRBJ2-2, with D uncertain. The CDR3 runs to 14 residues. The ends were cut back, 0 bases at V and 1 base at J, with 3 bases in the middle. Looked up from germline, CDR1 is LGHDT and CDR2 is YNNKEL (reference sequence).